This T cell receptor beta chain originates from a study of T cells in Graves' hyperthyroidism and ophthalmopathy. With 2 bases removed from V and 5 bases from J, the gap between germline ends came to 15 bases. The CDR3 covers 16 residues. CDR1 and CDR2 from the germline V gene are ENHRY and SYGVKD. The CDR3 regions of TCR beta were amplified from RNA transcripts. When the TCR CDR3 underwent first-round RT-PCR, the HTBI primer set was used. TCRdb passed the multiplex PCR reads through MiXCR, listing each CDR3 protein once. This table has about 360,000 distinct CDR3 sequences, about 13% appearing once. This clonotype was counted at least ten times.

V gene TRBV10-3 combines with J gene TRBJ2-2; perhaps TRBD2 as D (6 bases). Sequencing was carried out using blood. This TCR was sampled from a woman aged 18-30 years with Graves' hyperthyroidism. This CDR3 is CAISEEEGLGTGELFF. DNA for the CDR3: TGTGCCATCAGTGAGGAGGAGGGCCTCGGGACCGGGGAGCTGTTTTTT.